This T cell receptor (beta chain) comes out of a study of OX40 agonist ivuxolimab in advanced cancers. Collection of blood occurred at baseline, at cycle 4 day 1, and at cycle 7 day 1. Here immunoSEQ multiplex PCR was the method, and the copy in TCRdb shows in-frame clones only, minus some. The table lists 70,000 to 75,000 clones, over 75% of them singletons. This clone appeared once. V was pared by 3 bases and J by 10 bases, with 12 bases of the junction left unmatched. CDR1 and CDR2 from the germline V gene are SGHDT and YYEEEE. The CDR3 runs to 16 residues. The sequenced sample was CD4+ or CD8+ T cells sorted from blood, obtained in a trial of the OX40 agonist ivuxolimab. This clonotype was sampled from an adult with an advanced solid tumor such as melanoma, head and neck, liver or kidney cancer. This chain connects TRBV5-6 to TRBJ2-4; TRBD1 agrees at 11 bases. The CDR3 reads CASSSGTGGRGGIQYF. The CDR3 DNA follows: TGTGCCAGCAGCTCCGGGACAGGGGGTAGAGGAGGGATTCAGTACTTC.